These T cell receptor beta chains were read from a single sample in a study of patients and donors after allogeneic stem cell transplantation. TCRdb fed the RT-PCR reads into MiXCR, producing one record per CDR3 protein. The sample lists about a million distinct CDR3 sequences; about 20% were seen once. Sequencing input: blood, either unsorted or a sorted T cell fraction (not recorded which). The receptors were gathered from a human donor who was either an allogeneic HSCT recipient or a stem cell or donor lymphocyte infusion donor (not recorded which). It is not recorded whose cells these are; they may come from a transplant donor. CDR3s include the opening cysteine and the closing phenylalanine or tryptophan. A D gene is named only where the DNA matches it firmly. Size is omitted from some rows. Given values are once, few, many or a class for expanded clones.

cdr3_nt cdr3_aa j_call v_call d_call cdr3_length clone_size
TGTGCCAGCAGTCCCCCGGACAGGGAAAAACTGTTTTTT CASSPPDREKLFF TRBJ1-4 TRBV6-1 TRBD1 13 -
TGCGCCAGCAGCCAGTTTAGCGGGGACGAGACCCAGTACTTC CASSQFSGDETQYF TRBJ2-5 TRBV4-3 TRBD2 14 -
TGTGCCAGCAGTTCGGGACTTCTAGCCAAAAACATTCAGTACTTC CASSSGLLAKNIQYF TRBJ2-4 TRBV6-2/TRBV6-3 - 15 -
TGCGCCAGCAGCCCGACGGTAAACACCGGGGAGCTGTTTTTT CASSPTVNTGELFF TRBJ2-2 TRBV4-3 - 14 many
TGTGCCAGCAGCCCCTGGGCGGGAGGGCCCCACTACTACAATGAGCAGTTCTTC CASSPWAGGPHYYNEQFF TRBJ2-1 TRBV9 TRBD2 18 few
TGTGCCAGCAGCTTGGCCCAGCTAGAGACCCAGTACTTC CASSLAQLETQYF TRBJ2-5 TRBV5-4 - 13 few
TGTGCCAGCAGTTACCCCGACAGGGGTTGGGGCTACACCTTC CASSYPDRGWGYTF TRBJ1-2 TRBV6-5 TRBD1 14 -
TGCAGCGTTGAGAGACAGGGAAGGACCCAGTACTTC CSVERQGRTQYF TRBJ2-5 TRBV29-1 TRBD1 12 -
TGTGCCAGCAGTGAGGAAAACACTGAAGCTTTCTTT CASSEENTEAFF TRBJ1-1 TRBV2 - 12 -
TGTGCCATTTCCCGACAGGTATTAGATACGCAGTATTTT CAISRQVLDTQYF TRBJ2-3 TRBV12-3/TRBV12-4 - 13 -
TGCGCCAGCAGCCAAGAGGACAGGGGGGAAGAGACCCAGTACTTC CASSQEDRGEETQYF TRBJ2-5 TRBV4-1 TRBD1 15 few
TGCGCCAGCAGCTTGGAGTCCGGACAGGTCTATGGCTACACCTTC CASSLESGQVYGYTF TRBJ1-2 TRBV5-1 TRBD1 15 many
TGCAGTGCGTCCGGGAACCCCGCCGAGCAGTACTTC CSASGNPAEQYF TRBJ2-7 TRBV20-1 - 12 few
TGTGCCAGCAGCTTACGGGGGGAAGCTGGGGCCAACGTCCTGACTTTC CASSLRGEAGANVLTF TRBJ2-6 TRBV7-8 TRBD2 16 -
TGCGCCAGCAGCACAGTAGCGGGGGGGAGGGATACGCAGTATTTT CASSTVAGGRDTQYF TRBJ2-3 TRBV4-1 TRBD2 15 -
TGTGCCAGCAGCCTCACCCGCCGGACTGGCACCTACAATGAGCAGTTCTTC CASSLTRRTGTYNEQFF TRBJ2-1 TRBV7-2 - 17 -
TGTGCCAGCAGTTTAATCCAGGGGGGTCAGCCCCAGCATTTT CASSLIQGGQPQHF TRBJ1-5 TRBV12-3/TRBV12-4 TRBD1 14 -
TGTGCCAGCAGACTCGATGGAGGGGTTACCTACGAGCAGTACTTC CASRLDGGVTYEQYF TRBJ2-7 TRBV27 - 15 few
TGTGCCTGGAGTGTACGGGGAAGTCAGCCCCAGCATTTT CAWSVRGSQPQHF TRBJ1-5 TRBV30 - 13 -
TGCAGTGCTAGCAGTCCAGGCGGCAATCAGCCCCAGCATTTT CSASSPGGNQPQHF TRBJ1-5 TRBV20-1 - 14 few
TGTGCCAGCAGCTTAGACGGGGGGGCCCCTCCCACAGATACGCAGTATTTT CASSLDGGAPPTDTQYF TRBJ2-3 TRBV7-6 TRBD2 17 few
TGTGCCAGCAGCACAGGACAGGAACAGCCCCAGCATTTT CASSTGQEQPQHF TRBJ1-5 TRBV6-6 TRBD1 13 -
TGCAGTGCAGTTCCAAGCAGGGGAAACACTGAAGCTTTCTTT CSAVPSRGNTEAFF TRBJ1-1 TRBV20-1 - 14 -
TGTGCCAGCAGCTTAGATGGACAGGGATCTTCACCCCTCCACTTT CASSLDGQGSSPLHF TRBJ1-6 TRBV7-9 TRBD1 15 -
TGTGCCAGCAGTTTGGCAGGCCTCAGCACAGATACGCAGTATTTT CASSLAGLSTDTQYF TRBJ2-3 TRBV28 - 15 many
TGTGCCAGCAGCCAAGATCTCATGGGGGGGAGTAGCACAGATACGCAGTATTTT CASSQDLMGGSSTDTQYF TRBJ2-3 TRBV4-2 TRBD2 18 -
TGCAGTGCTAGACCCCCGGGACAGCCTTTTGGTGAAGCTTTCTTT CSARPPGQPFGEAFF TRBJ1-1 TRBV20-1 TRBD1 15 -
TGTGCCAGCAGCTACGCCCGAGGAGACTCCTACGAGCAGTACTTC CASSYARGDSYEQYF TRBJ2-7 TRBV11-2 - 15 few
TGCAGTGCTAGAGATATCCAGACTAGCGGGAACACCGGGGAGCTGTTTTTT CSARDIQTSGNTGELFF TRBJ2-2 TRBV20-1 TRBD2 17 few
TGTGCCAGCAGTTACGGGGGAACCCAGACCCAGTACTTC CASSYGGTQTQYF TRBJ2-5 TRBV6-2/TRBV6-3 - 13 many
TGTGCCAGCAGCGTAGAGGCTAGCGGGGCAGAGACCCAGTACTTC CASSVEASGAETQYF TRBJ2-5 TRBV9 TRBD2 15 few
TGTGCCAGCAGTTTTACTGACTACGCAGATACGCAGTATTTT CASSFTDYADTQYF TRBJ2-3 TRBV27 - 14 few
TGCGCCAGCAGCTTGGCAGACGGGATTTACAGTTTCTTC CASSLADGIYSFF TRBJ2-1 TRBV5-1 - 13 -
TGTGCCAGCGGGAGCGGCAGGGAAAATCAGCCCCAGCATTTT CASGSGRENQPQHF TRBJ1-5 TRBV2 - 14 -
TGTGCCAGCAGTGGATCCCGGGACAGGGGAAGGACTGAAGCTTTCTTT CASSGSRDRGRTEAFF TRBJ1-1 TRBV25-1 TRBD1 16 few
TGTGCCAGCGCGGGGGGCCCTCTCAAGGATGGCTACACCTTC CASAGGPLKDGYTF TRBJ1-2 TRBV3-1 - 14 once
TGCAGTGCTAGAGCTCCGACAGTGGGCTCCTACGAGCAGTACTTC CSARAPTVGSYEQYF TRBJ2-7 TRBV20-1 - 15 -
TGTGCCACCAGTGATCCAGGACAGGGTAGAAGCAATCAGCCCCAGCATTTT CATSDPGQGRSNQPQHF TRBJ1-5 TRBV24-1 TRBD1 17 -
TGCAGTGCTAGAGATAGAAGGGGGCGGGAGACCCAGTACTTC CSARDRRGRETQYF TRBJ2-5 TRBV20-1 TRBD1 14 -
TGTGCCAGTAGTGACCACAATGAGCAGTTCTTC CASSDHNEQFF TRBJ2-1 TRBV19 - 11 -